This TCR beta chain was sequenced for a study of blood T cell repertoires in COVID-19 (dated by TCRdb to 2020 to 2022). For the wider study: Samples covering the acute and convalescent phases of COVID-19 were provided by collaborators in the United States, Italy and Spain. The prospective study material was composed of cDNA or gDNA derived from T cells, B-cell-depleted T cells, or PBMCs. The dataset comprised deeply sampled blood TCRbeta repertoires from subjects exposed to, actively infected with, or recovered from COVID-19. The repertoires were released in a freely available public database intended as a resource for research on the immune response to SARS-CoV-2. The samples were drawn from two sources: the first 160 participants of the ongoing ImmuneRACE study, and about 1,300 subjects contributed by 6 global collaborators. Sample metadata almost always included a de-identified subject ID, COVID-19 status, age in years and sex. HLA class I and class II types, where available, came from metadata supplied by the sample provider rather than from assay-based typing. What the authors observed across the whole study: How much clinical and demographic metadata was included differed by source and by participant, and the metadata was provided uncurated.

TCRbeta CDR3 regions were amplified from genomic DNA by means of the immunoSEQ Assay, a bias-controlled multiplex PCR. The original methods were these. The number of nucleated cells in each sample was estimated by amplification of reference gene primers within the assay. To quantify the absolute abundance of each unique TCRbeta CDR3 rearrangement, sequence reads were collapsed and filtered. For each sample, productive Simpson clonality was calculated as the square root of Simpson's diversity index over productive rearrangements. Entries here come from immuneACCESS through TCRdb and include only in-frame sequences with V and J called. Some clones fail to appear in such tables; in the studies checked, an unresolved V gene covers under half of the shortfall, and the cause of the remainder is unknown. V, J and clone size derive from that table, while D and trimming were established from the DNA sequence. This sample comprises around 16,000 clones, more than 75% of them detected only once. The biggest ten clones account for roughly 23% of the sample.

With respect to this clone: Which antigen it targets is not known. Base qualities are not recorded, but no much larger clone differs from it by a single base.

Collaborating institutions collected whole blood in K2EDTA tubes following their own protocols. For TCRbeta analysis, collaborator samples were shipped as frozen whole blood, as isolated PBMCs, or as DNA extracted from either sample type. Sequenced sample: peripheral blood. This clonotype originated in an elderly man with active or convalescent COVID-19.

CDR3 sequence: CASSIGARRQETQYF. The nucleotide sequence is TGTGCCAGTAGTATAGGGGCCCGCAGGCAAGAGACCCAGTACTTC. Recombination linked TRBV19 to TRBJ2-5; the D gene cannot be named for sure. Between the V and J ends, shortened by 1 base and 2 bases respectively, the junction contains 11 bases. CDR1 and CDR2 are drawn from the germline V gene (reference sequence): LNHDA, SQIVND. The CDR3 starts with the cysteine, ends with the phenylalanine, and has 15 residues. The CDR3 DNA has 45 bases and is translated from base 1.